One sample yielded the 22 T cell receptor beta chains listed below, sequenced in a study of shared clonotypes between healthy human individuals. Repertoires were generated with immunoSEQ multiplex PCR, while TCRdb's copy carries only in-frame clones and drops some. The data contain 950,000 to 1,100,000 clones, roughly 80% of them singletons. The sample comprised memory CD4+ T cells sorted from blood. Subset given: CD45RA-negative fraction. The receptor set was obtained from a man in his late teens or twenties in good health.

This clone was observed a few times. V usage is TRBV18 and J usage is TRBJ1-1; D gene uncertain. The CDR3 has 14 amino acids. Germline lookup yields CDR1 KGHSH and CDR2 LQKENI. Trimming removed 0 bases at V and 1 base at J, with 6 bases between. For the CDR3, the DNA is TGTGCCAGCTCACCACCGGCCTCGAACACTGAAGCTTTCTTT. Translation gives CASSPPASNTEAFF.

This CDR3 reads CASSIQGQNSPLHF. The CDR3 region has the DNA TGCGCCAGCAGCATACAGGGTCAGAATTCACCCCTCCACTTT. The genes are TRBV5-1 and TRBJ1-6; D perhaps matches TRBD1 (6 bases). Germline V gives CDR1 SGHRS, CDR2 YFSETQ. CDR3 length: 14 residues. The germline V and J ends were trimmed by 4 bases and 7 bases, with 12 bases remaining between them.

The genes are TRBV29-1 and TRBJ2-1; TRBD2 aligns across 9 bases. The CDR3 has 14 residues. Trimming cost V 3 bases and J 7 bases; bases outside gene matches: 7. Germline values: CDR1 SQVTM, CDR2 ANQGSEA. This chain's CDR3 is CSVDGLAGKNEQFF. The CDR3 nucleotides read TGCAGCGTTGATGGGCTAGCGGGAAAAAATGAGCAGTTCTTC.

The rearrangement uses TRBV2 and TRBJ1-1; a possible D gene is TRBD1 (5 bases). Between the trimmed V and J ends, which lost 4 bases and 5 bases, there was a span of 14 bases. Germline values: CDR1 SNHLY, CDR2 FYNNEI. The CDR3 is 14 residues long. This CDR3 reads CASSVIGERTEAFF. CDR3 nucleotide sequence: TGTGCCAGCAGTGTGATAGGGGAAAGGACTGAAGCTTTCTTT.

V and J are TRBV6-5 and TRBJ2-3; 11 bases match TRBD1. Germline CDR1 and CDR2: MNHEY and SVGAGI. Losses at the gene ends were 2 bases for V and 3 bases for J; bases not matched to a gene: 4. This CDR3 comprises 16 residues. The CDR3 DNA reads as TGTGCCAGCAGTTACACCGGGACAGGGGGGACAGATACGCAGTATTTT. As protein: CASSYTGTGGTDTQYF.

CDR3 in amino acids: CASSRTDTYEQYF. CDR3 DNA sequence: TGTGCCAGCAGCAGGACAGATACCTACGAGCAGTACTTC. The rearrangement links TRBV9 to TRBJ2-7; D is perhaps TRBD1 (6 bases). The CDR3 sequence is 13 residues long. Germline CDR1 reads SGDLS; CDR2 reads YYNGEE. V was shortened by 4 bases and J by 2 bases, with 10 bases between the two germline ends.

The chain employs TRBV27 and TRBJ2-7, with TRBD2 matching over 8 bases. Germline-derived CDR1 and CDR2 are MNHEY and SMNVEV (reference sequence). This CDR3 has 15 amino acids. Trimming cost V 4 bases and J 4 bases; bases outside gene matches: 9. The CDR3 reads CASSSTGGPPYEQYF. CDR3 nucleotides: TGTGCCAGCAGTTCAACGGGAGGGCCACCATACGAGCAGTACTTC.

This chain uses TRBV2 with TRBJ2-1, with 9 bases that match TRBD1. CDR3 length equals 15 residues. V dropped 6 bases and J dropped 7; count of bases not matched to a gene: 10. Per the germline V gene, CDR1 is SNHLY and CDR2 is FYNNEI. CDR3 loop: CASSAQGAVRNEQFF. The CDR3 DNA reads as TGTGCCAGCAGCGCACAGGGGGCAGTAAGAAATGAGCAGTTCTTC. The complete variable domain, with remaining parts taken from reference TRBV2 and TRBJ2-1, reads EPEVTQTPSHQVTQMGQEVILRCVPISNHLYFYWYRQILGQKVEFLVSFYNNEISEKSEIFDDQFSVERPDGSNFTLKIRSTKLEDSAMYFCASSAQGAVRNEQFFGPGTRLTVL.

The genes are TRBV14 and TRBJ2-1; the match to TRBD2 covers 13 bases. V lost 2 bases, J lost 15 bases, and 4 bases stayed unmatched. The CDR3 consists of 13 residues. Germline V gives CDR1 SGHDN, CDR2 FVKESK. CDR3 bases: TGTGCCAGCAGCCAAACTAGCGGGGGGGCCCCGTTCTTC. It is translated as CASSQTSGGAPFF.

This clone appeared a few times. Other DNA sequences in this sample translate to the same CDR3. The chain is built from TRBV6-5 and TRBJ2-3, with D uncertain. V lost 2 bases and J 6 bases, leaving 3 bases between the germline ends. Germline CDR1 reads MNHEY; CDR2 reads SVGAGI. The CDR3 has 11 amino acids. CDR3 coding DNA: TGTGCCAGCAGTTACGGGGATACGCAGTATTTT. Translation: CASSYGDTQYF.

The rearrangement joins TRBV5-1 to TRBJ1-3; unclear D gene. Germline loops: CDR1 SGHRS, CDR2 YFSETQ. The CDR3 length is 13 residues. Trimming took 3 bases from V and 2 from J, leaving 6 bases between them. This chain's CDR3 is CASSSWTGNTIYF. Here the CDR3 DNA reads TGCGCCAGCAGCTCGTGGACTGGAAACACCATATATTTT. The whole variable domain, filled in from reference TRBV5-1 and TRBJ1-3, reads KAGVTQTPRYLIKTRGQQVTLSCSPISGHRSVSWYQQTPGQGLQFLFEYFSETQRNKGNFPGRFSGRQFSNSRSEMNVSTLELGDSALYLCASSSWTGNTIYFGEGSWLTVV.

V usage is TRBV5-6 and J usage is TRBJ2-7; D unresolved. Per germline, CDR1 SGHDT and CDR2 YYEEEE. The CDR3 runs to 13 residues. Trimming removed 0 bases at V and 2 bases at J, with 6 bases between. The CDR3 DNA reads TGTGCCAGCAGCTTGGTGGCAGCCTACGAGCAGTACTTC. As protein: CASSLVAAYEQYF.

The rearrangement uses TRBV10-3 and TRBJ2-7; D could derive from TRBD1 or TRBD2 (5 bases each). The CDR3 contains 13 residues. Trimming left V 6 bases short and J 2 bases short, with 11 bases between. The germline V gene has CDR1 ENHRY and CDR2 SYGVKD. In DNA, the CDR3 is TGTGCCATCAGACCTGGGACCACCTACGAGCAGTACTTC. Protein sequence: CAIRPGTTYEQYF.

This rearrangement joins TRBV12-5 to TRBJ1-5, with 12 bases lining up with TRBD1. Germline trimming cut 7 bases from V and 6 bases from J; bases unmatched to any gene: 13. The CDR3 covers 17 residues. Germline V CDR1 and CDR2: LGHNT, FRNRAP. CDR3 protein: CASAPGQGADLGQPQHF. The CDR3 DNA reads TGTGCTAGTGCTCCGGGACAGGGGGCCGACTTGGGTCAGCCCCAGCATTTT.

In the case of this clone: An end of the junction does not agree with germline; a read error may underlie this. J is TRBJ2-6 and V is TRBV30; 7 nucleotides agree with TRBD2. Germline CDR1 GTSNPN, CDR2 SVGIG (reference sequence). The CDR3 runs 13 residues. CDR3 sequence reads: CAWSVRGVNVLTF. The DNA of the CDR3 is TGTGCCTGGAGTGTACGGGGGGTCAACGTCCTGACTTTC.

The chain recombines TRBV27 with TRBJ1-6, with 7 bases lining up with TRBD1. Germline V gene sequence: CDR1 MNHEY, CDR2 SMNVEV (reference sequence). The CDR3 is 15 amino acids. Trimming at V came to 4 bases and at J to 9 bases, leaving 9 bases not matched to a gene. The CDR3 DNA follows: TGTGCCAGCAGTTCGCCAAACAGGGGTGGTTCACCCCTCCACTTT. Translation gives CASSSPNRGGSPLHF.

V and J are TRBV7-2 and TRBJ2-7; 9 bases match TRBD2. CDR3 length equals 17 residues. V lost 2 bases and J lost 2; bases outside the gene matches: 10. The germline V gene encodes CDR1 SGHTA and CDR2 FQGNSA. The CDR3 DNA sequence: TGTGCCAGCAGCTTATTCTTAGCGGGAGAAGACACCTACGAGCAGTACTTC. This gives the protein CASSLFLAGEDTYEQYF.

The chain has TRBV4-2 and TRBJ2-5; 11 bases line up with TRBD2. Germline CDR1 is LGHNA and CDR2 is YNFKEQ. V trimming: 6 bases; J trimming: 4 bases; junction bases outside the gene matches: 7. The CDR3 extends over 15 amino acids. The CDR3 DNA follows: TGTGCCAGCAGTCGCCTAGCGGGGGGATTAGAGACCCAGTACTTC. This codes for CASSRLAGGLETQYF.

The genes are TRBV6-1 and TRBJ1-3; D gene ambiguous. The CDR3 is 15 residues long. CDR1 is MNHNS and CDR2 is SASEGT in the germline V gene. V was trimmed by 6 bases and J by 2 bases, leaving 14 bases between them. The CDR3 sequence: CASSVNRGAGNTIYF. Here the CDR3 DNA reads TGTGCCAGCAGCGTTAACCGGGGTGCTGGAAACACCATATATTTT.

This rearrangement joins TRBV7-8 to TRBJ2-1; D is undetermined. Trimming removed 7 bases from V and 2 bases from J, with 12 bases in between. The CDR3 totals 14 residues. CDR1 is SGHVS and CDR2 is FQNEAQ in the germline V gene. The CDR3 region is CASIAAEAYNEQFF. The CDR3 nucleotides read TGTGCCAGCATTGCGGCCGAGGCCTACAATGAGCAGTTCTTC.

This chain links TRBV5-1 with TRBJ2-7, with D possibly TRBD2 on 6 matching bases. Trimming removed 2 bases from V and 5 bases from J, with 14 bases in between. The CDR3 runs to 14 residues. Germline CDR1 is SGHRS and CDR2 is YFSETQ. Written as DNA, the CDR3 is TGCGCCAGCAGCTTTCCTAGCGATGGACACGAGCAGTACTTC. It encodes CASSFPSDGHEQYF. The full variable domain, with the rest looked up from reference TRBV5-1 and TRBJ2-7, is KAGVTQTPRYLIKTRGQQVTLSCSPISGHRSVSWYQQTPGQGLQFLFEYFSETQRNKGNFPGRFSGRQFSNSRSEMNVSTLELGDSALYLCASSFPSDGHEQYFGPGTRLTVT.

This clone has just a few counts. The chain uses TRBV7-8 and TRBJ2-3; 10 bases line up with TRBD2. The CDR3 contains 18 residues. The V segment lost 5 bases and the J segment 0 bases; nucleotides outside the gene matches: 11. CDR1 is SGHVS and CDR2 is FQNEAQ in the germline V gene. The CDR3 spells CASSLSTQLAGSTDTQYF. The CDR3 bases are TGTGCCAGCAGCCTATCAACTCAACTAGCGGGGAGCACAGATACGCAGTATTTT.